This T cell receptor (beta chain) was observed in a study of beta chain features in type 1 diabetes. Study overall: Summed over all samples, the examined sorted cells came to some 99 million. Regarding the study as a whole: Shorter TCRB CDR3s, moderately but significantly so, marked every one of the four CD4+ subsets in Type 1 diabetes patients.

The CDR3 sequence is 12 residues long. Germline loops: CDR1 SGHRS, CDR2 YFSETQ. Unmatched junction bases numbered 4, after V lost 4 bases and J lost 6 bases. With regard to this clone: Its antigen remains unidentified.

Isolated RNA was reverse transcribed in full, so expressed TCRB transcripts were sequenced. Produced via immunoSEQ multiplex PCR; TCRdb's table is partial and in-frame only. This table holds about 240,000 clones, about 30% found once. The sequencing sample was made of central memory CD4+ T cells from blood. The sequence came from a man in his thirties or forties in good health. The V and J genes are TRBV5-1 and TRBJ2-7; 7 bases fit TRBD1. The CDR3 sequence: CASSEHRGEQYF. The CDR3 bases are TGCGCCAGCAGCGAGCACAGGGGCGAGCAGTACTTC.